These 28 T cell receptor beta chains share one sample of origin, sequenced in a study of T cell responses to AZD1222 COVID-19 vaccine (dated by TCRdb to 2020 to 2022). Interpreted using the paper, the time point label stands for: about 28 days (+/-7) after the second vaccine dose. Library prep was done by the immunoSEQ multiplex PCR assay. Drawn from immuneACCESS, this table holds only the in-frame rearrangements with V and J called that TCRdb kept. Clones are partly lost; checked studies trace under half to an unresolved V gene and leave the rest unexplained. The sample profile shows tens of thousands of clones; approximately 88% of them were found once. The ten most abundant clones make up approximately 5% of the sample. The specimen comprised peripheral blood, sampled 28 days after the second AZD1222 dose. These receptors were collected from an adult who received the AZD1222 COVID-19 vaccine.

The J gene is TRBJ1-6, the V gene TRBV28; D is ambiguous. V gave up 4 bases and J gave up 7 bases, with 14 bases separating them. Germline CDR1 is MDHEN and CDR2 is SYDVKM. This CDR3 has 15 amino acids. The CDR3 region has the DNA TGTGCCAGCAGTTCCCCAGAGGGTCCCAATTCACCCCTCCACTTT. It translates to CASSSPEGPNSPLHF.

The chain combines TRBV6-1 with TRBJ1-6; D unclear. The CDR3 extends over 15 amino acids. Germline V lookup: CDR1 MNHNS, CDR2 SASEGT. The V and J ends lost 1 base and 10 bases respectively, with 14 bases between them. CDR3 sequence reads: CASSEGPAAGSPLHF. In nucleotides, the CDR3 is TGTGCCAGCAGTGAAGGGCCAGCGGCTGGCTCACCCCTCCACTTT.

The V gene is TRBV4-1, the J gene TRBJ1-1, with D hard to call. This CDR3 has 14 residues. The germline CDR1 and CDR2 sequences are MGHRA and YSYEKL. V lost 4 bases to trimming and J lost 3 bases, with 12 bases between them. The CDR3 spells CASSPSVLYTEAFF. CDR3 DNA sequence: TGCGCCAGCAGCCCTTCCGTACTTTACACTGAAGCTTTCTTT.

V gene TRBV5-4 combines with J gene TRBJ1-1; a possible D gene is TRBD1 (6 bases). Germline V gene lookup returns CDR1 SGHNT and CDR2 YYREEE (reference sequence). There are 15 residues in the CDR3. The V end was cut by 3 bases, the J end by 5 bases, with 17 bases between. The CDR3 coding sequence is TGTGCCAGCAGCTGGGGGGTCAGCAGGGGTACTGAAGCTTTCTTT. Protein product: CASSWGVSRGTEAFF.

V is TRBV4-1 and J is TRBJ1-5, with D perhaps matching TRBD1 (6 bases). The V gene's germline CDR1 is MGHRA and CDR2 YSYEKL. V shed 2 bases and J shed 5 bases, with 13 bases lying between them. The CDR3 runs 15 residues. CDR3 residues: CASSQSGGGYQPQHF. The CDR3 DNA reads as TGCGCCAGCAGCCAATCTGGGGGCGGTTATCAGCCCCAGCATTTT.

The V gene is TRBV27, the J gene TRBJ1-2, with D possibly being TRBD1 (5 bases). This CDR3 region has 13 residues. CDR1 is MNHEY, CDR2 SMNVEV, per germline (reference sequence). V lost 6 bases to trimming and J lost 3 bases, with 11 bases between them. This CDR3 is CASRSQGHYGYTF. The CDR3 coding sequence is TGTGCCAGCAGGTCCCAGGGACACTATGGCTACACCTTC.

The J gene is TRBJ2-1, the V gene TRBV12-5; 8 bases map to TRBD1. J gave up 6 bases and V 6 bases, and 13 bases lay outside the gene matches. Germline lookup yields CDR1 LGHNT and CDR2 FRNRAP. The CDR3 length is 16 residues. Here the CDR3 reads CASGLLVGQGFNEQFF. The CDR3 DNA follows: TGTGCTAGTGGCTTACTGGTAGGACAGGGTTTCAATGAGCAGTTCTTC.

The V and J genes are TRBV30 and TRBJ2-5; no clear D gene. The CDR3 covers 11 residues. V dropped 2 bases and J dropped 2 bases, with 3 bases sitting between them. Germline V gene data show CDR1 as GTSNPN and CDR2 as SVGIG (reference sequence). CDR3 nucleotides: TGTGCCTGGAGTCTACAAGAGACCCAGTACTTC. Translation gives CAWSLQETQYF.

This clone was seen only once. J is TRBJ2-2 and V is TRBV2; a possible D gene is TRBD1 (5 bases). Germline V lookup: CDR1 SNHLY, CDR2 FYNNEI. V was pared by 7 bases and J by 1 base, with 10 bases between. This CDR3 comprises 14 residues. The CDR3: CASNRQLNTGELFF. The CDR3 region has the DNA TGTGCCAGCAATCGACAGTTGAACACCGGGGAGCTGTTTTTT. Based on the CDR3 plus reference TRBV2 and TRBJ2-2, the full variable domain is EPEVTQTPSHQVTQMGQEVILRCVPISNHLYFYWYRQILGQKVEFLVSFYNNEISEKSEIFDDQFSVERPDGSNFTLKIRSTKLEDSAMYFCASNRQLNTGELFFGEGSRLTVL.

The chain employs TRBV2 and TRBJ2-7, with 10 bases aligning to TRBD2. V was clipped by 0 bases and J by 6 bases; unmatched bases: 5. Germline V CDR1 and CDR2: SNHLY, FYNNEI. This CDR3 is built from 15 residues. Here the CDR3 DNA reads TGTGCCAGCAGTGAAGCGCTTAGCGGGGGGCGCGAGCAGTACTTC. Encoded protein: CASSEALSGGREQYF. The full variable domain, with the rest looked up from reference TRBV2 and TRBJ2-7, is EPEVTQTPSHQVTQMGQEVILRCVPISNHLYFYWYRQILGQKVEFLVSFYNNEISEKSEIFDDQFSVERPDGSNFTLKIRSTKLEDSAMYFCASSEALSGGREQYFGPGTRLTVT.

The sample holds one count of this clone. The chain carries TRBV29-1 and TRBJ1-1; D remains unclear. The germline V gene encodes CDR1 SQVTM and CDR2 ANQGSEA. This CDR3 has 14 residues. V was cut by 7 bases and J by 1 base, with 16 bases left in between. For the CDR3, the DNA is TGCAGCGGTGGGGAGGCGTCACAGAACACTGAAGCTTTCTTT. It translates to CSGGEASQNTEAFF.

This clone was recorded a few times. The J gene is TRBJ1-2, the V gene TRBV30, with 9 bases identical to TRBD1. Germline assignment: CDR1 GTSNPN and CDR2 SVGIG (reference sequence). With V trimmed by 4 bases and J by 8 bases, 5 bases remained unmatched. This CDR3 is built from 12 residues. CDR3 sequence: CAWIRDREGYTF. The DNA for the CDR3 is TGTGCCTGGATCCGGGACAGGGAAGGCTACACCTTC.

The CDR3 DNA reads as TGTGCCAGCAGCTCTCAACGCTATGGCTACACCTTC. Encoded protein: CASSSQRYGYTF. The chain combines TRBV7-9 with TRBJ1-2, with no clear D. The CDR3 is 12 amino acids. V was clipped by 4 bases and J by 4 bases, with 7 bases between them. From germline, CDR1 is SEHNR and CDR2 FQNEAQ (reference sequence).

Concerning this clone itself: Additional DNA sequences in this sample encode the identical CDR3. V gene TRBV7-9 combines with J gene TRBJ1-1; the D gene is possibly TRBD1 (6 bases). CDR1 and CDR2 from the germline V gene are SEHNR and FQNEAQ (reference sequence). This CDR3 has 13 amino acids. Trimming cost V 3 bases and J 1 base, with 6 bases left between them. The DNA for the CDR3 is TGTGCCAGCAGCTTGGGACAGAACACTGAAGCTTTCTTT. This codes for CASSLGQNTEAFF.

CDR3 region: CASSMSLNTEAFF. The CDR3 DNA follows: TGTGCCAGTAGTATGAGCCTGAACACTGAAGCTTTCTTT. The chain combines TRBV19 with TRBJ1-1; D unresolved. The CDR3 has 13 amino acids. Germline CDR1 reads LNHDA; CDR2 reads SQIVND (reference sequence). Trimming took 3 bases from V and 0 from J, leaving 5 bases between them.

This chain joins TRBV5-1 and TRBJ1-4; D unresolved. Germline CDR1 and CDR2: SGHRS and YFSETQ. The CDR3 has 14 residues. Trimming left V 4 bases short and J 0 bases short, with 7 bases between. The CDR3 spells CASSPGSTNEKLFF. The CDR3 DNA reads as TGCGCCAGCAGCCCCGGGTCAACTAATGAAAAACTGTTTTTT.

This clone was seen once. The gene calls are TRBV3-1 (or the pseudogene TRBV3-2) and TRBJ1-2, with D uncertain. V was pared by 1 base and J by 3 bases, with 3 bases between. The CDR3 contains 12 residues. Germline V gene sequence: CDR1 LGHDT, CDR2 YNNKEL (reference sequence). As DNA, the CDR3 is TGTGCCAGCAGCCAAGGCTACTATGGCTACACCTTC. It yields the protein CASSQGYYGYTF.

This CDR3 reads CASRKSGQQEQYF. As DNA, the CDR3 is TGTGCCAGCAGAAAATCGGGACAGCAGGAGCAGTACTTC. The rearrangement links TRBV6-5 to TRBJ2-7; 7 nucleotides line up with TRBD1. This CDR3 spans 13 amino acids. Germline trimming cut 6 bases from V and 7 bases from J; bases unmatched to any gene: 9. Looked up from germline, CDR1 is MNHEY and CDR2 is SVGAGI.

The chain uses TRBV5-1 and TRBJ1-2; D gene unclear. CDR1 and CDR2 from the germline V gene are SGHRS and YFSETQ. The V end lost 5 bases, the J end lost 4 bases, and 15 bases lay between the germline ends. This CDR3 region has 14 residues. For the CDR3, the DNA is TGCGCCAGCAGGGCCTGGACGGGTTCCTATGGCTACACCTTC. Translated: CASRAWTGSYGYTF.

The V call is TRBV2, the J call TRBJ2-7, with 7 bases that match TRBD1. The CDR3 spans 16 residues. Germline V lookup: CDR1 SNHLY, CDR2 FYNNEI. V gave up 5 bases and J gave up 0 bases; unmatched junction bases: 10. CDR3 in DNA: TGTGCCAGCAGTTACCCCCGACAGGGAGCCTCCTACGAGCAGTACTTC. It codes for CASSYPRQGASYEQYF.

This chain uses TRBV11-2 with TRBJ2-6; 10 nucleotides match TRBD1. V shed 5 bases and J 1 base; nucleotides not matched to a gene: 2. The CDR3 length is 16 residues. CDR1 is SGHAT, CDR2 FQNNGV, per germline. Written as DNA, the CDR3 is TGTGCCAGCAGCGACAGGGGGCGGTCTGGGGCCAACGTCCTGACTTTC. Its translation is CASSDRGRSGANVLTF.

This clone was seen just once. V gene TRBV7-9 combines with J gene TRBJ2-3, with D hard to call. Germline CDR1 and CDR2: SEHNR and FQNEAQ (reference sequence). Trimming stripped 4 bases from V and 3 bases from J, with 17 bases between. The CDR3 loop spans 16 amino acids. CDR3 sequence (DNA): TGTGCCAGCAGCTCCTTAGGATCATCCCCAACAGATACGCAGTATTTT. It yields the protein CASSSLGSSPTDTQYF.

The rearrangement uses TRBV19 and TRBJ1-6; TRBD1 aligns across 8 bases. CDR1 is LNHDA and CDR2 is SQIVND in the germline V gene (reference sequence). J lost 5 bases, V lost 7 bases, and 7 bases had no gene match. CDR3 size: 15 residues. This CDR3 reads CASTRTDRDNSPLHF. The CDR3 DNA is TGTGCCAGTACCCGAACGGACAGGGATAATTCACCCCTCCACTTT.

This chain links TRBV2 with TRBJ2-7; possible D gene TRBD1, 5 bases. Germline-derived CDR1 and CDR2 are SNHLY and FYNNEI. V was cut by 8 bases and J by 2 bases, with 13 bases left in between. The CDR3 consists of 13 residues. The CDR3 spells CASAQGLAYEQYF. The CDR3 nucleotides are TGTGCCAGCGCCCAGGGTTTGGCCTACGAGCAGTACTTC.

This CDR3 is CASSPNRVGDTQYF. In nucleotides, the CDR3 is TGTGCCAGCTCACCAAACAGGGTTGGAGATACGCAGTATTTT. The chain joins TRBV18 to TRBJ2-3; possible D gene TRBD1, 6 bases. CDR1 is KGHSH and CDR2 is LQKENI in the germline V gene. V was pared by 2 bases and J by 5 bases, with 11 bases between. The length of the CDR3 is 14 residues.

The chain employs TRBV6-5 and TRBJ1-1; 8 nucleotides align to TRBD1. V was clipped by 6 bases and J by 4 bases; unmatched bases: 4. Germline loops: CDR1 MNHEY, CDR2 SVGAGI. The CDR3 extends over 13 amino acids. The CDR3 loop is CASSDRGLTEAFF. CDR3 DNA: TGTGCCAGCAGCGACAGGGGTCTCACTGAAGCTTTCTTT.

The chain is built from TRBV5-4 and TRBJ2-1; TRBD2 aligns across 14 bases. This CDR3 comprises 17 residues. Germline CDR1 and CDR2: SGHNT and YYREEE (reference sequence). V was clipped by 4 bases and J by 4 bases; unmatched bases: 7. CDR3 sequence reads: CASSPGTSGGRYNEQFF. The CDR3 bases are TGTGCCAGCAGCCCCGGGACTAGCGGGGGCCGTTACAATGAGCAGTTCTTC.

V is TRBV6-5 and J is TRBJ2-7, with 7 positions matching TRBD1. The CDR3 has 13 amino acids. Trimming at V came to 8 bases and at J to 2 bases, leaving 6 bases not matched to a gene. Germline loops: CDR1 MNHEY, CDR2 SVGAGI. The CDR3 nucleotides are TGTGCCAGCGGGGGACAGAGGCCCTACGAGCAGTACTTC. Translated, it gives CASGGQRPYEQYF.